The 25 T cell receptor beta chains listed next were all sequenced from one sample in a study of T cell changes during pregnancy in multiple sclerosis. Repertoires were generated with immunoSEQ multiplex PCR, while TCRdb's copy carries only in-frame clones and drops some. Seen here are 40,000 to 45,000 clones, under 95% observed once, and the top ten hold roughly 0.55%. The sequencing used CD4+ T cells from peripheral blood mononuclear cells, collected in the third trimester of pregnancy. The receptors originated from a female donor with multiple sclerosis, enrolled in a pregnancy study.

V usage is TRBV4-2 and J usage is TRBJ2-7; 15 bases match TRBD2. Germline V gives CDR1 LGHNA, CDR2 YNFKEQ. The length of the CDR3 is 19 residues. Trimming cost V 0 bases and J 6 bases; bases outside gene matches: 12. CDR3 amino acids: CASSQDKGTSGRPFPEQYF. The CDR3 DNA reads TGTGCCAGCAGCCAAGATAAGGGGACTAGCGGGAGGCCTTTTCCCGAGCAGTACTTC.

CDR3 in DNA: TGTGCCAGTAGTGGCCCGGGACAGGGGGGAAAGGGGGCTGAAGCTTTCTTT. This gives the protein CASSGPGQGGKGAEAFF. The rearrangement uses TRBV19 and TRBJ1-1, with 11 bases fitting TRBD1. The V segment lost 5 bases and the J segment 6 bases; nucleotides outside the gene matches: 14. This CDR3 is 17 amino acids long. Germline CDR1 LNHDA, CDR2 SQIVND (reference sequence).

The genes are TRBV7-3 and TRBJ2-5; D unresolved. Per germline, CDR1 SGHTA and CDR2 FQGTGA. CDR3 length: 13 residues. V lost 1 base and J 3 bases, leaving 6 bases between the germline ends. This CDR3 is CASSLIAEETQYF. CDR3 bases: TGTGCCAGCAGCTTAATTGCGGAAGAGACCCAGTACTTC.

The count of this clone is one. V is TRBV7-2 and J is TRBJ2-7; 11 positions match TRBD2. The CDR3 is 19 residues long. Trimming at V came to 1 base and at J to 0 bases, leaving 11 bases not matched to a gene. Per germline, CDR1 SGHTA and CDR2 FQGNSA. The CDR3 reads CASSLEGGLAGVPSYEQYF. CDR3 nucleotides: TGTGCCAGCAGCTTAGAGGGAGGACTAGCGGGTGTACCCTCCTACGAGCAGTACTTC.

V is TRBV10-3 and J is TRBJ1-2; 9 nucleotides line up with TRBD1. The junction had 6 bases not matched to a gene; V was cut back by 4 bases and J by 6 bases. The length of the CDR3 is 14 residues. In germline, CDR1 is ENHRY, CDR2 SYGVKD. The CDR3: CAISGGTGLDGYTF. For the CDR3, the DNA is TGTGCCATCAGTGGGGGGACAGGGCTGGATGGCTACACCTTC.

The chain links TRBV7-3 to TRBJ1-2; TRBD1 matches 9 bases. Germline CDR1 and CDR2: SGHTA and FQGTGA. The CDR3 is made up of 15 amino acids. V shed 0 bases, J shed 5 bases, and the junction held 4 bases outside the gene matches. CDR3 sequence reads: CASSLTGQGIYGYTF. The DNA of the CDR3 is TGTGCCAGCAGCTTAACGGGACAGGGTATTTATGGCTACACCTTC. Supplemented by reference TRBV7-3 and TRBJ1-2, the full variable domain reads GAGVSQTPSNKVTEKGKYVELRCDPISGHTALYWYRQSLGQGPEFLIYFQGTGAADDSGLPNDRFFAVRPEGSVSTLKIQRTERGDSAVYLCASSLTGQGIYGYTFGSGTRLTVV.

This clone has only one observation. The J gene is TRBJ2-2, the V gene TRBV9; D not certain. The ends were cut back, 4 bases at V and 5 bases at J, with 12 bases in the middle. CDR1 and CDR2 from the germline V gene are SGDLS and YYNGEE. The CDR3 covers 14 residues. The CDR3 bases are TGTGCCAGCAGCCCGAGTGTCGGGACCGGGGAGCTGTTTTTT. Translation gives CASSPSVGTGELFF.

The chain couples TRBV18 to TRBJ1-3; 7 nucleotides line up with TRBD1. V lost 4 bases to trimming and J lost 0 bases; unmatched junction nucleotides: 6. This CDR3 has 16 amino acids. Germline V gene lookup returns CDR1 KGHSH and CDR2 LQKENI. The CDR3 region is CASSRRTGISGNTIYF. The CDR3 DNA reads TGTGCCAGCTCACGAAGGACAGGCATCTCTGGAAACACCATATATTTT.

This chain links TRBV18 with TRBJ1-1; D is ambiguous. Germline CDR1 KGHSH, CDR2 LQKENI. The CDR3 length is 13 residues. V was pared by 1 base and J by 6 bases, with 9 bases between. The CDR3: CASSPHLGAEAFF. DNA of the CDR3: TGTGCCAGCTCACCACACCTAGGTGCTGAAGCTTTCTTT. The variable domain in full, with the rest retrieved from reference TRBV18 and TRBJ1-1, is NAGVMQNPRHLVRRRGQEARLRCSPMKGHSHVYWYRQLPEEGLKFMVYLQKENIIDESGMPKERFSAEFPKEGPSILRIQQVVRGDSAAYFCASSPHLGAEAFFGQGTRLTVV.

This clone was counted a single time. Written as DNA, the CDR3 is TGTGCCAGCAGCCCGACAGGTCGCTATGGCTACACCTTC. It codes for CASSPTGRYGYTF. This rearrangement joins TRBV7-9 to TRBJ1-2; the D gene is possibly TRBD1 (6 bases). Germline V gene lookup returns CDR1 SEHNR and CDR2 FQNEAQ (reference sequence). The V end lost 5 bases, the J end lost 4 bases, and 11 bases lay between the germline ends. This CDR3 comprises 13 residues.

This chain links TRBV6-5 with TRBJ2-7, with 9 bases aligning to TRBD2. Germline CDR1 and CDR2: MNHEY and SVGAGI. The CDR3 has 15 amino acids. V gave up 6 bases and J gave up 2 bases; unmatched junction bases: 8. CDR3 loop: CASRLAGSAAYEQYF. In DNA, the CDR3 is TGTGCCAGCAGACTAGCGGGCTCAGCCGCCTACGAGCAGTACTTC.

The chain has TRBV5-1 and TRBJ2-3; the D gene is possibly TRBD2 (5 bases). The germline V gene encodes CDR1 SGHRS and CDR2 YFSETQ. V gave up 7 bases and J gave up 2 bases, with 14 bases separating them. CDR3 length equals 14 residues. The CDR3 protein is CASSPTTITDTQYF. For the CDR3, the DNA is TGCGCCAGCTCACCCACGACTATCACAGATACGCAGTATTTT.

The V and J genes are TRBV18 and TRBJ1-2; TRBD1 matches 7 bases. The CDR3 is 15 amino acids. The trim removed 6 bases at V and 3 bases at J, leaving 10 bases unmatched. Germline V gene sequence: CDR1 KGHSH, CDR2 LQKENI. This CDR3 is CASSLQGISDYGYTF. The CDR3 coding sequence is TGTGCCAGCTCTCTACAGGGGATCTCTGACTATGGCTACACCTTC.

As concerns this clone: Within the sample, other DNA sequences also encode this same CDR3. The rearrangement uses TRBV28 and TRBJ2-2; no firm D call. Trimming took off 2 bases at V and 2 bases at J, with 6 bases between the two ends. Germline loops: CDR1 MDHEN, CDR2 SYDVKM. The CDR3 is made up of 14 amino acids. Here the CDR3 reads CASSLTANTGELFF. The CDR3 coding sequence is TGTGCCAGCAGTTTAACAGCAAACACCGGGGAGCTGTTTTTT. Complete variable domain (other parts from reference TRBV28 and TRBJ2-2): DVKVTQSSRYLVKRTGEKVFLECVQDMDHENMFWYRQDPGLGLRLIYFSYDVKMKEKGDIPEGYSVSREKKERFSLILESASTNQTSMYLCASSLTANTGELFFGEGSRLTVL.

This chain's CDR3 is CASSLTGGWAEAFF. CDR3 DNA sequence: TGTGCCAGCAGCCTTACAGGGGGCTGGGCTGAAGCTTTCTTT. This chain connects TRBV11-3 to TRBJ1-1; 9 nucleotides match TRBD1. Germline loops: CDR1 SGHNT, CDR2 YENEEA. V shed 5 bases and J 6 bases; nucleotides not matched to a gene: 7. The CDR3 spans 14 residues.

J is TRBJ1-2 and V is TRBV14; 7 nucleotides agree with TRBD1. V lost 4 bases, J lost 7 bases, and 9 bases stayed unmatched. CDR1 is SGHDN and CDR2 is FVKESK in the germline V gene. The CDR3 spans 14 residues. CDR3 in amino acids: CASSRGQPRGGYTF. As DNA, the CDR3 is TGTGCCAGCAGCCGGGGACAGCCCCGTGGTGGCTACACCTTC.

The chain is built from TRBV5-4 and TRBJ2-3; 9 bases match TRBD2. V lost 5 bases to trimming and J lost 2 bases; unmatched junction nucleotides: 6. Per the germline V gene, CDR1 is SGHNT and CDR2 is YYREEE (reference sequence). CDR3 length: 15 residues. The CDR3 nucleotides are TGTGCCAGCAGGAGCGGGAGGATCCACACAGATACGCAGTATTTT. Translated, it gives CASRSGRIHTDTQYF.

The gene calls are TRBV5-4 and TRBJ2-1, with TRBD2 matching 8 bases. The germline CDR1 and CDR2 sequences are SGHNT and YYREEE (reference sequence). The CDR3 has 16 amino acids. Trimming cost V 1 base and J 3 bases; bases outside gene matches: 6. The CDR3 protein is CASSLPAGAGYNEQFF. CDR3 DNA sequence: TGTGCCAGCAGCTTGCCAGCGGGAGCCGGCTACAATGAGCAGTTCTTC. Combining the CDR3 with reference TRBV5-4 and TRBJ2-1 gives the whole variable domain ETGVTQSPTHLIKTRGQQVTLRCSSQSGHNTVSWYQQALGQGPQFIFQYYREEENGRGNFPPRFSGLQFPNYSSELNVNALELDDSALYLCASSLPAGAGYNEQFFGPGTRLTVL.

The genes are TRBV7-8 and TRBJ1-1; 8 nucleotides align to TRBD1. Trimming took 5 bases from V and 5 from J; bases not matched to a gene: 7. CDR3 length equals 14 residues. In germline, CDR1 is SGHVS, CDR2 FQNEAQ. CDR3 nucleotide sequence: TGTGCCAGCAGCCTAGGACAGGGTTGGACTGAAGCTTTCTTT. It specifies CASSLGQGWTEAFF.

J is TRBJ2-7 and V is TRBV11-3; TRBD2 is a possible D gene (5 bases). Germline values: CDR1 SGHNT, CDR2 YENEEA. CDR3 length: 12 amino acids. V shed 5 bases and J shed 3 bases, with 8 bases lying between them. This CDR3 reads CASSPRGYEQYF. The CDR3 DNA is TGTGCCAGCAGCCCTCGGGGCTACGAGCAGTACTTC.

The V and J genes are TRBV5-6 and TRBJ2-7; D is uncertain. Germline V gene data show CDR1 as SGHDT and CDR2 as YYEEEE. This CDR3 comprises 14 residues. The V end lost 5 bases, the J end lost 2 bases, and 14 bases lay between the germline ends. The CDR3 here is CASRRRGSTYEQYF. CDR3 sequence (DNA): TGTGCCAGCAGGAGGCGAGGAAGCACCTACGAGCAGTACTTC.

This chain uses TRBV9 with TRBJ2-7, with 10 nucleotides matching TRBD1. This CDR3 comprises 15 residues. Per germline, CDR1 SGDLS and CDR2 YYNGEE. Losses at the gene ends were 4 bases for V and 6 bases for J; bases not matched to a gene: 10. CDR3 region: CASSLMGTGVGEQYF. The DNA of the CDR3 is TGTGCCAGCAGCCTTATGGGGACAGGGGTAGGCGAGCAGTACTTC.

The chain combines TRBV7-2 with TRBJ1-2, with no clear D. V shed 3 bases and J shed 4 bases, with 9 bases lying between them. Germline-derived CDR1 and CDR2 are SGHTA and FQGNSA. This CDR3 has 13 amino acids. CDR3 protein: CASSLGSSYGYTF. In nucleotides, the CDR3 is TGTGCCAGCAGCTTGGGTAGCAGCTATGGCTACACCTTC.

The chain is built from TRBV19 and TRBJ1-1; D uncertain. The CDR3 is made up of 13 amino acids. CDR1 is LNHDA and CDR2 is SQIVND in the germline V gene (reference sequence). Trimming removed 5 bases at V and 1 base at J, with 8 bases between. For the CDR3, the DNA is TGTGCCAGTAGTGCGACACCGAACACTGAAGCTTTCTTT. Translated, it gives CASSATPNTEAFF.

The J gene is TRBJ2-3, the V gene TRBV5-8, with D possibly being TRBD1 (6 bases). Germline CDR1 SGHTS, CDR2 YDEGEE. This CDR3 is 13 amino acids long. V shed 4 bases and J shed 3 bases, with 9 bases lying between them. The CDR3 coding sequence is TGTGCCAGCAGCCCTGGACAGACAGATACGCAGTATTTT. Translated: CASSPGQTDTQYF.